The clone carrying this T cell receptor beta chain occurred once. The data derive from a study of blood T cell repertoires in COVID-19. Study-wide background: Samples of COVID-19 (acute and convalescent) were obtained from the United States, Italy and Spain. PBMCs, B-cell-depleted T cells, or T cells provided the cDNA or gDNA that made up the material.

Under the authors' procedure: Estimation of nucleated cell counts relied on the amplification of reference gene primers. Profiled with immunoSEQ multiplex PCR; TCRdb holds only in-frame clones, not every one. D and trimming were read from the DNA, whereas the V and J calls and clone size are those reported in that table. The sample includes 20,000 or so clones, approximately 84% of them seen just once. V was clipped by 6 bases and J by 5 bases; unmatched bases: 7. The length of the CDR3 is 15 residues. Per germline, CDR1 MNHEY and CDR2 SVGAGI. The chain combines TRBV6-5 with TRBJ1-4, with 9 nucleotides matching TRBD1. The sequenced material came from peripheral blood. This clonotype was sampled from a man aged 45-65 years with active COVID-19. Written as DNA, the CDR3 is TGTGCCAGCAGACGCACAGGGGGCCGGAATGAAAAACTGTTTTTT. It translates to CASRRTGGRNEKLFF.